A few counts support the clone carrying this T cell receptor beta chain. The antigen is undetermined. V lost 5 bases and J lost 4, with 27 bases in between. This CDR3 spans 19 amino acids. In germline, CDR1 is MDHEN, CDR2 SYDVKM. The data derive from a study of cytomegalovirus exposure and HLA in healthy donors. Study results and limitations: Analysis performed later found 16,951 TCR beta sequences associated with HLA alleles at 0.05 false discovery rate.

The primer mix had 60 Vbeta and 13 Jbeta primers. Assay used: immunoSEQ multiplex PCR; TCRdb lists only in-frame clones, some missing. There are approximately 97,000 clones in the sample; 50% to 70% occur only once, and less than 5% lies in the top ten. The source is a human donor in good health. The sample consisted of PBMCs. J is TRBJ2-1 and V is TRBV28; TRBD2 is a possible D gene (6 bases). The chain's CDR3 is CASSLTVAARTVGYNEQFF. For the CDR3, the DNA is TGTGCCAGCAGTCTAACGGTAGCGGCCCGGACGGTAGGTTACAATGAGCAGTTCTTC. The complete variable domain, with remaining parts taken from reference TRBV28 and TRBJ2-1, reads DVKVTQSSRYLVKRTGEKVFLECVQDMDHENMFWYRQDPGLGLRLIYFSYDVKMKEKGDIPEGYSVSREKKERFSLILESASTNQTSMYLCASSLTVAARTVGYNEQFFGPGTRLTVL.